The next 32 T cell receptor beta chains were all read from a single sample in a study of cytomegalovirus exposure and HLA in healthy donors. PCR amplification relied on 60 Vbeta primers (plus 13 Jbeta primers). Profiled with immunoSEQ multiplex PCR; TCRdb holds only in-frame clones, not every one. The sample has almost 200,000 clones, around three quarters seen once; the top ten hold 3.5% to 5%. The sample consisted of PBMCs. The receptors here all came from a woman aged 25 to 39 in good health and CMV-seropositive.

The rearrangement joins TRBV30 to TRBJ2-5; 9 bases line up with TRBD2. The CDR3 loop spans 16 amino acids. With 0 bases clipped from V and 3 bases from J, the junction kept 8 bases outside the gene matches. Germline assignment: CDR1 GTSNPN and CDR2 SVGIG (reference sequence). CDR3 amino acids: CAWSVRLAGTKETQYF. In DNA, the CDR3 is TGTGCCTGGAGTGTAAGGCTAGCGGGGACCAAAGAGACCCAGTACTTC.

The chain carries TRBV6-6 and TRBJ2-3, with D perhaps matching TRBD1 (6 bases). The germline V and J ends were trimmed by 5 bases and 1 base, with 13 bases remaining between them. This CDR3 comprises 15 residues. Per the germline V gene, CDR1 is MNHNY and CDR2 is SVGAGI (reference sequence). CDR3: CASSPQTGRTDTQYF. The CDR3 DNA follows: TGTGCCAGCAGTCCCCAGACAGGCCGCACAGATACGCAGTATTTT.

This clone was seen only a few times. The DNA for the CDR3 is TGTGCCAGCAGTTTAGGTGCCAGGGGGCTCGGCTACGAGCAGTACTTC. This codes for CASSLGARGLGYEQYF. The chain is built from TRBV27 and TRBJ2-7; 8 bases agree with TRBD1. The CDR3 has 16 residues. CDR1 and CDR2 (germline): MNHEY, SMNVEV (reference sequence). V lost 2 bases, J lost 3 bases, and 9 bases stayed unmatched.

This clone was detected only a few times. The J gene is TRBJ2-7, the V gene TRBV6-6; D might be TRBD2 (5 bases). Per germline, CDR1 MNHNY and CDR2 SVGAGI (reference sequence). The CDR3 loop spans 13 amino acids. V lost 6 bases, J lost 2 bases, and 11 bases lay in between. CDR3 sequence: CASSPRLTYEQYF. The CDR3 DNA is TGTGCCAGCAGCCCAAGACTAACCTACGAGCAGTACTTC.

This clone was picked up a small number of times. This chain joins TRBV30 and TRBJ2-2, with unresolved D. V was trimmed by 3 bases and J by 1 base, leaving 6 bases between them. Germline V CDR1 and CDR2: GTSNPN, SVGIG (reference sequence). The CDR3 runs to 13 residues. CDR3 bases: TGTGCCTGGAGCAGAAAGAACACCGGGGAGCTGTTTTTT. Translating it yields CAWSRKNTGELFF.

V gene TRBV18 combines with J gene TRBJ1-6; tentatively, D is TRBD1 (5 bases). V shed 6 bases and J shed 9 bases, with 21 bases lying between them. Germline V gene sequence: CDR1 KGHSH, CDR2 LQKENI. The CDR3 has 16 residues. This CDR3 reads CASSPRGREGISPLHF. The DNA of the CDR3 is TGTGCCAGCTCTCCGAGGGGCAGGGAGGGAATTTCACCCCTCCACTTT.

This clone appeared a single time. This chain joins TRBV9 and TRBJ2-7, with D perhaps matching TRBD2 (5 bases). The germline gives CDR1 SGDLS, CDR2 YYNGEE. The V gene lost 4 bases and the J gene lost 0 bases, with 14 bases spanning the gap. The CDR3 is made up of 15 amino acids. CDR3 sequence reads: CASSPRGGSSYEQYF. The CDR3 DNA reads TGTGCCAGCAGCCCAAGAGGAGGCAGCTCCTACGAGCAGTACTTC.

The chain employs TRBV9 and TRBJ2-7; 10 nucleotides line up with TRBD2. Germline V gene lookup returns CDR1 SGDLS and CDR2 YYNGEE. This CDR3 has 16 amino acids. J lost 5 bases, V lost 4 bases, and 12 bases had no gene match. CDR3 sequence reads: CASSSPAGLASNEQYF. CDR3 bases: TGTGCCAGCAGCTCTCCCGCGGGACTAGCGAGCAACGAGCAGTACTTC.

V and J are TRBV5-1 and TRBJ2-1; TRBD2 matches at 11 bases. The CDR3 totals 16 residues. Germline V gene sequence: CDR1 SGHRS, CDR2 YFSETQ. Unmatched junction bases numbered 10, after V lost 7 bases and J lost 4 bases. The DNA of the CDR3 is TGCGCCAGCCCCCGAGATAGCGGGGGGGTATACAATGAGCAGTTCTTC. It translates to CASPRDSGGVYNEQFF.

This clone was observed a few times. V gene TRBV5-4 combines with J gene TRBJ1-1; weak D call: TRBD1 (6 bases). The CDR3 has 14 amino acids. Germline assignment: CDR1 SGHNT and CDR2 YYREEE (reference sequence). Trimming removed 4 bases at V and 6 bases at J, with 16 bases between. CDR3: CASSVSTGLAEAFF. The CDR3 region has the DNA TGTGCCAGCAGCGTATCAACAGGGCTGGCTGAAGCTTTCTTT.

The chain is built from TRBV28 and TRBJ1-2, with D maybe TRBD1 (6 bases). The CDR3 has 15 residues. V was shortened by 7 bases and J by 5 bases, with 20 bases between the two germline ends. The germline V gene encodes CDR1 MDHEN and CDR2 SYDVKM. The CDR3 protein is CASTPLGQSLYGYTF. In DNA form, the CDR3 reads TGTGCCAGCACCCCTCTTGGACAGTCCCTATATGGCTACACCTTC.

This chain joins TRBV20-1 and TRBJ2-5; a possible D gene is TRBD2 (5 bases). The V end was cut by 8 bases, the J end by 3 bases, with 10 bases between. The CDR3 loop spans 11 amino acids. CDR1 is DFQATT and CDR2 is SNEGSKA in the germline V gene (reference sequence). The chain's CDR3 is CSMDSEETQYF. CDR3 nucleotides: TGCAGTATGGACTCTGAAGAGACCCAGTACTTC.

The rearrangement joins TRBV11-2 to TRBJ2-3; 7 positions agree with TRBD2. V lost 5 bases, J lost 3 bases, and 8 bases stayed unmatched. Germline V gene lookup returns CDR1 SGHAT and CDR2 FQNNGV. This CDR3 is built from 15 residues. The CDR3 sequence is CASSPWGRETDTQYF. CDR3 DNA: TGTGCCAGCAGCCCTTGGGGGAGGGAGACAGATACGCAGTATTTT.

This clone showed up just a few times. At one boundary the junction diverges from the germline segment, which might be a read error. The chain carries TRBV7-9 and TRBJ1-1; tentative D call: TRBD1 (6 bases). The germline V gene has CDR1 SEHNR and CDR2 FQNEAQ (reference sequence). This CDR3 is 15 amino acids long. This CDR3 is CSSSQQQGLNTEAFF. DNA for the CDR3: TGTTCCAGCAGCCAGCAACAGGGATTAAACACTGAAGCTTTCTTT.

The CDR3 loop reads CASSSGTGFTEQFF. CDR3 bases: TGTGCCAGCAGTAGCGGGACAGGGTTTACTGAGCAGTTCTTC. This chain links TRBV27 with TRBJ2-1; 9 nucleotides align to TRBD1. The germline gives CDR1 MNHEY, CDR2 SMNVEV (reference sequence). This CDR3 has 14 amino acids. V gave up 5 bases and J gave up 9 bases; unmatched junction bases: 8.

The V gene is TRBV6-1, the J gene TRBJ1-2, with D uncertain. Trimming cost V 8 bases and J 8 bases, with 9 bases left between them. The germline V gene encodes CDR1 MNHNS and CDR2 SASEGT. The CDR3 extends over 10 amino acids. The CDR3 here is CASGFGGYTF. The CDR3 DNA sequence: TGTGCCAGCGGGTTCGGGGGCTACACCTTC.

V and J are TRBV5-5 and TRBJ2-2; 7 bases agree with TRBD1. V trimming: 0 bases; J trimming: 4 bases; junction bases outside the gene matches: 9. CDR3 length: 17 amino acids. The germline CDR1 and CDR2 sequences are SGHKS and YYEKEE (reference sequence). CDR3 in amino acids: CASSLVVVQGSTGELFF. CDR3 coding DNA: TGTGCCAGCAGCTTGGTGGTAGTACAGGGGAGCACCGGGGAGCTGTTTTTT.

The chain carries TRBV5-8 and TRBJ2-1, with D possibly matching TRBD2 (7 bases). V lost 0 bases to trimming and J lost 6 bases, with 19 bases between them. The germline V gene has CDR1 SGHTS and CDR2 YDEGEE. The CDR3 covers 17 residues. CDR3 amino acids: CASSLEVGGPNRNEQFF. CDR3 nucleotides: TGTGCCAGCAGCTTGGAGGTGGGGGGGCCCAACCGCAATGAGCAGTTCTTC.

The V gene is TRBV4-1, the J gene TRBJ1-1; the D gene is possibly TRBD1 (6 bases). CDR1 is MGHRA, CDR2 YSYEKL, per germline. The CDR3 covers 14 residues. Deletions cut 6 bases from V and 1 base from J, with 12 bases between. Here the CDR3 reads CASRLQGSNTEAFF. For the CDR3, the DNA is TGCGCCAGCAGGCTACAGGGCTCGAACACTGAAGCTTTCTTT.

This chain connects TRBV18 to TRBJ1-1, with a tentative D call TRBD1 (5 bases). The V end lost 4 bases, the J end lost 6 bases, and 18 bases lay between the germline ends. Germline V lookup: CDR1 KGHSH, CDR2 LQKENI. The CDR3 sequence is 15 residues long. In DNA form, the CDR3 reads TGTGCCAGCTCACTAGAGGTGGGGCTTGGGTCTGAAGCTTTCTTT. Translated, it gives CASSLEVGLGSEAFF.

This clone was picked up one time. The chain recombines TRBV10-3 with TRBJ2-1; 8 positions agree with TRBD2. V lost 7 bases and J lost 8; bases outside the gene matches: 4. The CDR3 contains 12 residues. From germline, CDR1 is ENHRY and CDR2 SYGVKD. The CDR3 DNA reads TGTGCCATCAACCCGGGAGGGCATGAGCAGTTCTTC. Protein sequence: CAINPGGHEQFF.

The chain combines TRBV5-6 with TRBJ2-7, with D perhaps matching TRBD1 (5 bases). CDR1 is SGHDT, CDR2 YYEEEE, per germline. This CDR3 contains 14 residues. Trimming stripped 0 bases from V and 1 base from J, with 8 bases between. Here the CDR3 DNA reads TGTGCCAGCAGCTTGGTAGACAGATCCTACGAGCAGTACTTC. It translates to CASSLVDRSYEQYF.

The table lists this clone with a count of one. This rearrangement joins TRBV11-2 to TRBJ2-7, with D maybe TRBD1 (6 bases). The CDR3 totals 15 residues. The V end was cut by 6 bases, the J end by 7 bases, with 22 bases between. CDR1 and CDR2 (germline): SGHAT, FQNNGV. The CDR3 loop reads CASRPMVSGAGEQYF. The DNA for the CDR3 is TGTGCCAGCAGGCCAATGGTATCAGGGGCTGGAGAGCAGTACTTC.

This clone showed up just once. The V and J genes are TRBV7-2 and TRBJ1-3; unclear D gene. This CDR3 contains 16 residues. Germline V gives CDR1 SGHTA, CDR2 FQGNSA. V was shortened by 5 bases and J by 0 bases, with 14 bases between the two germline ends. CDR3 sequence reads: CASSGGMAGSGNTIYF. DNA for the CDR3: TGTGCCAGCAGCGGCGGCATGGCGGGCTCTGGAAACACCATATATTTT.

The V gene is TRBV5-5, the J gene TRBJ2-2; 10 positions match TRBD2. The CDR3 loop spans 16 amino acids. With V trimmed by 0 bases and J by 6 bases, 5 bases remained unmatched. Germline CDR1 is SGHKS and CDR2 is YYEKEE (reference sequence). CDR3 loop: CASSLVASGRAGELFF. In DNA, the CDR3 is TGTGCCAGCAGCTTGGTTGCTAGCGGGAGAGCCGGGGAGCTGTTTTTT.

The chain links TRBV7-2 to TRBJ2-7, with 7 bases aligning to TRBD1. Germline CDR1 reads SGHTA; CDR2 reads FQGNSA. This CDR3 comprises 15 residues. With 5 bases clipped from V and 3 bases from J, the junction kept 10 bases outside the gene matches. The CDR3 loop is CASSPKTGSLYEQYF. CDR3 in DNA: TGTGCCAGCAGCCCAAAGACAGGGTCTCTCTACGAGCAGTACTTC.

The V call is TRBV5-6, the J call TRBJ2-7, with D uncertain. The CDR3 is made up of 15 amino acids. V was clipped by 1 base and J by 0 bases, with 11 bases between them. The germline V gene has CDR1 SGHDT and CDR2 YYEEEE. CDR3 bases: TGTGCCAGCAGCTTGTTAGCCGATAGCTCCTACGAGCAGTACTTC. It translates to CASSLLADSSYEQYF.

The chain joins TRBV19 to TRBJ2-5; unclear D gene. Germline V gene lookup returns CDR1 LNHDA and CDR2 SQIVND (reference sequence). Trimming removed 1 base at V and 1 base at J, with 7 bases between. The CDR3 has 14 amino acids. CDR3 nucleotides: TGTGCCAGTAGTATAGGACTCCTCCAAGAGACCCAGTACTTC. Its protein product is CASSIGLLQETQYF.

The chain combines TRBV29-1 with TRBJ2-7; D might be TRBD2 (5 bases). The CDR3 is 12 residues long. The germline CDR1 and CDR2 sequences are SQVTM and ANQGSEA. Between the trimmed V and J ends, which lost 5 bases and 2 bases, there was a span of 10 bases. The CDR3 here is CSVFLGAYEQYF. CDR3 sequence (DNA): TGCAGCGTTTTCCTCGGGGCCTACGAGCAGTACTTC.

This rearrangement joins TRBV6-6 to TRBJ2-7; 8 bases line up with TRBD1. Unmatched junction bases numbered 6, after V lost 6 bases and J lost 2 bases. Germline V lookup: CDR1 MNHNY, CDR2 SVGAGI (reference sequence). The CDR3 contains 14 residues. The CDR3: CASRAGQGTYEQYF. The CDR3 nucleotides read TGTGCCAGCAGGGCCGGACAGGGTACCTACGAGCAGTACTTC.

The CDR3 nucleotides read TGTGCCAGCAGCACCCGGGGACAGAGCACAGATACGCAGTATTTT. This sequence encodes CASSTRGQSTDTQYF. The chain couples TRBV7-9 to TRBJ2-3; TRBD1 matches 7 bases. The CDR3 sequence is 15 residues long. Trimming took 5 bases from V and 0 from J; bases not matched to a gene: 5. The V gene's germline CDR1 is SEHNR and CDR2 FQNEAQ (reference sequence).

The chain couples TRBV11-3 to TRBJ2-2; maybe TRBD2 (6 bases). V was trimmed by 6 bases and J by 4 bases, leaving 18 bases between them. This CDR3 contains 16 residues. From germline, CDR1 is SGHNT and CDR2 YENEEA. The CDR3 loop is CASSFRLAIGTGELFF. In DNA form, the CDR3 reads TGTGCCAGCAGTTTTCGGCTAGCGATCGGCACCGGGGAGCTGTTTTTT.